Below, 14 T cell receptor beta chains from the same sample are listed, as sequenced in a study of blood T cell repertoires in COVID-19 (dated by TCRdb to about 2020). Library creation used the immunoSEQ multiplex PCR assay. Not all clones reach the TCRdb copy of this immuneACCESS table, which keeps in-frame sequences only. Checked studies attribute under half of the gap to unresolved V genes and leave the rest unexplained. This sample holds fewer than 250,000 clones; about nine tenths were observed only once. The top ten hold more than 4.5% of the sample. The sample taken for sequencing was peripheral blood. The receptors derive from a woman aged 40 to 55 with acute or convalescent COVID-19.

The CDR3 region has the DNA TGTGCCAGCAGCCCCCAGGCGGGCGGGCAAGAGACCCAGTACTTC. This sequence encodes CASSPQAGGQETQYF. The chain employs TRBV9 and TRBJ2-5, with a possible D match to TRBD2 (5 bases). The CDR3 is 15 residues long. V dropped 4 bases and J dropped 2 bases, with 15 bases sitting between them. CDR1 SGDLS and CDR2 YYNGEE come from the germline V gene.

The chain employs TRBV5-1 and TRBJ2-5; 8 bases agree with TRBD1. J was trimmed by 2 bases and V by 7 bases; bases with no gene match: 7. Germline lookup yields CDR1 SGHRS and CDR2 YFSETQ. There are 14 residues in the CDR3. CDR3 residues: CASAQGVPQETQYF. The CDR3 nucleotides read TGCGCCAGCGCACAGGGGGTCCCTCAAGAGACCCAGTACTTC.

This chain links TRBV7-9 with TRBJ1-2, with 8 bases lining up with TRBD1. V was clipped by 5 bases and J by 1 base; unmatched bases: 6. The CDR3 has 15 residues. Germline CDR1 reads SEHNR; CDR2 reads FQNEAQ (reference sequence). The CDR3 DNA follows: TGTGCCAGCAGCCCACCGGACAGGGATAACTATGGCTACACCTTC. It yields the protein CASSPPDRDNYGYTF.

The chain carries TRBV2 and TRBJ1-5; the D gene is possibly TRBD1 (5 bases). The CDR3 spans 13 residues. Germline CDR1 and CDR2: SNHLY and FYNNEI. V lost 8 bases, J lost 7 bases, and 15 bases lay in between. The CDR3 protein is CASWGGVGQPQHF. The CDR3 nucleotides are TGTGCCAGCTGGGGGGGAGTCGGACAGCCCCAGCATTTT.

This clone was counted a few times. The rearrangement uses TRBV5-4 and TRBJ1-1; the match to TRBD1 covers 10 bases. The CDR3 runs to 14 residues. J gave up 5 bases and V 4 bases, and 5 bases lay outside the gene matches. Germline V gene sequence: CDR1 SGHNT, CDR2 YYREEE (reference sequence). The CDR3 reads CASSKTGGGTEAFF. The DNA of the CDR3 is TGTGCCAGCAGCAAGACAGGGGGCGGGACTGAAGCTTTCTTT.

This clone was observed once. V gene TRBV6-5 combines with J gene TRBJ1-1; D not resolved. CDR3 length: 16 residues. Trimming left V 2 bases short and J 3 bases short, with 16 bases between. Germline-derived CDR1 and CDR2 are MNHEY and SVGAGI. CDR3: CASSYHAAPPDTEAFF. The CDR3 nucleotides read TGTGCCAGCAGTTACCATGCCGCACCACCGGACACTGAAGCTTTCTTT.

A remark on this clone: Relative to the germline gene, one junction end is altered; a read error may explain this. This chain joins TRBV2 and TRBJ2-3; 9 nucleotides agree with TRBD2. Germline V gives CDR1 SNHLY, CDR2 FYNNEI. The CDR3 extends over 16 amino acids. The CDR3 here is CAIAVWAGGTTYTQYF. The DNA for the CDR3 is TGTGCCATCGCCGTTTGGGCGGGGGGGACCACATATACGCAGTATTTT.

The rearrangement joins TRBV4-2 to TRBJ1-1, with D possibly TRBD1 on 5 matching bases. This CDR3 is 15 amino acids long. Trimming left V 1 base short and J 3 bases short, with 12 bases between. In germline, CDR1 is LGHNA, CDR2 YNFKEQ. The CDR3 DNA sequence: TGTGCCAGCAGCCAAGGGACCACAGGAGACACTGAAGCTTTCTTT. This sequence encodes CASSQGTTGDTEAFF.

This chain connects TRBV9 to TRBJ1-2, with D perhaps TRBD1 (6 bases). CDR3 size: 16 residues. Germline V gives CDR1 SGDLS, CDR2 YYNGEE. V dropped 4 bases and J dropped 4 bases, with 20 bases sitting between them. CDR3 in amino acids: CASSLTRDIGSYGYTF. CDR3 DNA: TGTGCCAGCAGCCTAACACGGGACATAGGGAGCTATGGCTACACCTTC.

This chain connects TRBV12-3 or TRBV12-4 to TRBJ1-2; D ambiguous. V lost 5 bases and J 5 bases, leaving 12 bases between the germline ends. The CDR3 length is 13 residues. Written as DNA, the CDR3 is TGTGCCAGCAGTCCCTTAGTAGCTTATGGCTACACCTTC. Protein sequence: CASSPLVAYGYTF.

The J gene is TRBJ2-7, the V gene TRBV6-6, with 9 bases aligning to TRBD1. After removal of 7 bases from V and 1 base from J, the junction contained 5 bases not matched to a gene. Germline values: CDR1 MNHNY, CDR2 SVGAGI (reference sequence). The CDR3 sequence is 14 residues long. This CDR3 is CASNRQGVSYEQYV. The CDR3 coding sequence is TGTGCCAGCAACCGACAGGGGGTATCCTACGAGCAGTACGTC.

The CDR3 here is CASSPGGFTDTQYF. Written as DNA, the CDR3 is TGTGCCAGCAGTCCCGGGGGGTTCACAGATACGCAGTATTTT. The rearrangement links TRBV6-5 to TRBJ2-3, with TRBD2 matching over 7 bases. The CDR3 totals 14 residues. The germline CDR1 and CDR2 sequences are MNHEY and SVGAGI. J lost 2 bases, V lost 5 bases, and 4 bases had no gene match.

The chain carries TRBV28 and TRBJ2-3, with D possibly being TRBD2 (5 bases). The V end was cut by 7 bases, the J end by 2 bases, with 16 bases between. The germline V gene has CDR1 MDHEN and CDR2 SYDVKM. The CDR3 has 15 amino acids. As DNA, the CDR3 is TGTGCCAGCAAATCTGCCGGAGGCCCCACAGATACGCAGTATTTT. It translates to CASKSAGGPTDTQYF.

The chain joins TRBV3-1 (or the pseudogene TRBV3-2) to TRBJ2-1; 8 bases match TRBD1. Unmatched junction bases numbered 8, after V lost 3 bases and J lost 7 bases. Germline assignment: CDR1 LGHDT and CDR2 YNNKEL (reference sequence). The CDR3 runs 15 residues. CDR3 residues: CASSQGTGRLNEQFF. As DNA, the CDR3 is TGTGCCAGCAGCCAGGGGACAGGACGCCTAAATGAGCAGTTCTTC.